Following are 6 T cell receptor beta chains from one sample sequenced in a study of cytomegalovirus exposure and HLA in healthy donors. Primers: 60 Vbeta forward and 13 Jbeta reverse. Method: immunoSEQ multiplex PCR; TCRdb's copy keeps in-frame clones and lacks some. The sample records 150,000 to 200,000 clones, around 81% being singletons. Sequenced input: PBMCs. These receptors were collected from a young woman in good health and CMV-seropositive.

The genes are TRBV5-1 and TRBJ1-2; D is undetermined. CDR3 length equals 13 residues. Germline-derived CDR1 and CDR2 are SGHRS and YFSETQ. The germline V and J ends were trimmed by 0 bases and 5 bases, with 8 bases remaining between them. CDR3 coding DNA: TGCGCCAGCAGCTTGGGAGAGATTTATGGCTACACCTTC. It translates to CASSLGEIYGYTF.

This chain joins TRBV25-1 and TRBJ1-2; TRBD1 matches at 9 bases. V was clipped by 4 bases and J by 8 bases; unmatched bases: 14. This CDR3 has 16 residues. Germline lookup yields CDR1 MGHDK and CDR2 SYGVNS. CDR3 amino acids: CASSGLNRGHHPGYTF. The DNA of the CDR3 is TGTGCCAGCAGTGGACTGAACAGGGGGCATCACCCGGGCTACACCTTC.

The chain has TRBV5-6 and TRBJ2-1, with 8 bases fitting TRBD2. The CDR3 covers 17 residues. Per the germline V gene, CDR1 is SGHDT and CDR2 is YYEEEE. V trimming: 0 bases; J trimming: 0 bases; junction bases outside the gene matches: 5. CDR3 sequence reads: CASSLARSGGSYNEQFF. CDR3 DNA: TGTGCCAGCAGCTTGGCCAGAAGCGGGGGCTCCTACAATGAGCAGTTCTTC.

This clone was recorded a few times. The chain is built from TRBV6-5 and TRBJ1-2; 8 nucleotides align to TRBD1. CDR1 MNHEY and CDR2 SVGAGI come from the germline V gene. CDR3 size: 13 residues. The V segment lost 2 bases and the J segment 7 bases; nucleotides outside the gene matches: 3. CDR3 DNA sequence: TGTGCCAGCAGTTACCAGGGGGCGAGTGGCTACACCTTC. Translating gives CASSYQGASGYTF.

The J gene is TRBJ1-1, the V gene TRBV27; 8 bases are a match to TRBD1. The CDR3 loop spans 12 amino acids. The germline V gene encodes CDR1 MNHEY and CDR2 SMNVEV (reference sequence). The junction had 4 bases not matched to a gene; V was cut back by 5 bases and J by 8 bases. The CDR3 DNA sequence: TGTGCCAGCAGTCTGGCAGGGGGCGAAGCTTTCTTT. Translated, it gives CASSLAGGEAFF.

This clone has only a few counts. The V and J genes are TRBV29-1 and TRBJ2-1; 7 nucleotides align to TRBD2. Losses at the gene ends were 2 bases for V and 8 bases for J; bases not matched to a gene: 9. The CDR3 is 14 residues long. Germline V gene lookup returns CDR1 SQVTM and CDR2 ANQGSEA. The CDR3 sequence: CSVEWRAGWDEQFF. The CDR3 DNA sequence: TGCAGCGTTGAATGGAGAGCGGGGTGGGATGAGCAGTTCTTC.